This entry features one T cell receptor beta chain sequence. This entry comes from a study of long-term antiretroviral therapy in people with HIV. CDR1 MNHEY and CDR2 SVGAGI come from the germline V gene. Trimming pared 4 bases from V and 7 bases from J, leaving 11 bases between. The CDR3 contains 12 residues. A v3.0 immunoSEQ assay was performed at survey level. It was roughly 35,000-50,000 T-cell genomes per sample that sequencing targeted. Produced via immunoSEQ multiplex PCR; TCRdb's table is partial and in-frame only. The table lists 10,000 to 14,000 clones, more than 85% of them singletons. Every donor contributed at least one pre-ART and at least two post-ART PBMC samples.

This clonotype was sampled from a woman in her thirties or forties with HIV. The rearrangement links TRBV6-5 to TRBJ2-7; a weak D match, TRBD2 (7 bases). The sample was unsorted PBMCs, taken 0.2 years before starting antiretroviral therapy. The CDR3 DNA reads TGTGCCAGCAGTTGGGGGCGGGGGGAGCAGTACTTC. This codes for CASSWGRGEQYF.